The 32 T cell receptor beta chains reported below all come from one sample, sequenced in a study of glioma-infiltrating T cells. TCR alpha and beta CDR3 regions were amplified from RNA using iRepertoire nested multiplex PCR. Each CDR3 protein gets one entry after TCRdb re-called the multiplex PCR reads with MiXCR. The sample lists fewer than 500,000 distinct CDR3 sequences, roughly two fifths occurring once. The material sequenced was glioma tissue, nonneoplastic brain tissue, or PBMCs (not recorded which). Every receptor here comes from a human donor with low-grade glioma or glioblastoma, undergoing nonglioma brain surgery, or in good health (not recorded which).

The chain employs TRBV28 and TRBJ2-3, with TRBD2 matching 9 bases. The CDR3 has 15 amino acids. The germline V gene encodes CDR1 MDHEN and CDR2 SYDVKM. Trimming cost V 7 bases and J 2 bases; bases outside gene matches: 7. CDR3 coding DNA: TGTGCCAGCAAAGGGACTAGCATCATCACAGATACGCAGTATTTT. As protein: CASKGTSIITDTQYF.

This clonotype appeared a single time. The genes are TRBV6-5 and TRBJ1-1; D is ambiguous. CDR1 is MNHEY and CDR2 is SVGAGI in the germline V gene. The V gene lost 6 bases and the J gene lost 1 base, with 15 bases spanning the gap. This CDR3 spans 15 amino acids. The CDR3 coding sequence is TGTGCCAGCAGCCATTCTGGACGGACGAACACTGAAGCTTTCTTT. Residues: CASSHSGRTNTEAFF.

Regarding this clonotype: One junction end does not reproduce the germline sequence, and a read error may be involved. The chain uses TRBV27 and TRBJ2-2; TRBD2 matches 8 bases. The germline V gene encodes CDR1 MNHEY and CDR2 SMNVEV (reference sequence). The CDR3 is 16 amino acids. The DNA for the CDR3 is TGTGCCAGTAGTTTAATTGGCGGGAGGCCCGGCGGGGAGCTGTTTTTT. Protein: CASSLIGGRPGGELFF.

The rearrangement joins TRBV6-2 or TRBV6-3 to TRBJ2-1, with a weak D call TRBD2 (6 bases). Trimming cost V 6 bases and J 6 bases, with 21 bases left between them. The CDR3 spans 16 residues. Per germline, CDR1 MNHEY and CDR2 SVGEGT. The CDR3, as DNA: TGTGCCAGCAGCGTAGGCCCAGGAGGGTGGGTCAATGAGCAGTTCTTC. Amino acids: CASSVGPGGWVNEQFF.

Here the CDR3 reads CASSISVGGEWAYEQYF. The CDR3 bases are TGTGCCAGTAGTATTAGTGTTGGTGGGGAATGGGCCTACGAGCAGTACTTC. V is TRBV19 and J is TRBJ2-7; D uncertain. Looked up from germline, CDR1 is LNHDA and CDR2 is SQIVND (reference sequence). The V end was cut by 3 bases, the J end by 2 bases, with 20 bases between. The length of the CDR3 is 17 residues.

The chain recombines TRBV7-9 with TRBJ2-6, with 10 bases identical to TRBD2. The CDR3 is 19 residues long. The V and J ends lost 5 bases and 5 bases, in that order; junction bases with no gene match: 15. Germline assignment: CDR1 SEHNR and CDR2 FQNEAQ (reference sequence). The CDR3 DNA is TGTGCCAGCAGCGAGGTTAGCGGGAGGAATCCTGGAAGGGCCAACGTCCTGACTTTC. Translated, it gives CASSEVSGRNPGRANVLTF.

This clonotype was found a few times. This chain joins TRBV20-1 and TRBJ2-7; 11 nucleotides match TRBD2. Germline lookup yields CDR1 DFQATT and CDR2 SNEGSKA (reference sequence). The CDR3 length is 15 residues. After removal of 6 bases from V and 5 bases from J, the junction contained 12 bases not matched to a gene. The CDR3 here is CSAQDGTSGKDEQYF. As DNA, the CDR3 is TGCAGTGCCCAGGACGGGACTAGCGGAAAGGACGAGCAGTACTTC.

As concerns this clonotype: A clone one base away is much larger, so this may be a read error. This rearrangement joins TRBV28 to TRBJ2-2, with 9 nucleotides matching TRBD1. V was clipped by 6 bases and J by 3 bases; unmatched bases: 8. The CDR3 spans 16 residues. Germline-derived CDR1 and CDR2 are MDHEN and SYDVKM. The CDR3 region has the DNA TGTGCCAGCAGGCCCGGGACAGGGTTTCACACCGGGGAGCTGTTTTTT. Amino acids: CASRPGTGFHTGELFF.

The sample holds many counts of this clonotype. The gene calls are TRBV7-2 and TRBJ2-7, with D possibly called TRBD1 or TRBD2 (5 bases each). This CDR3 has 14 amino acids. Between the trimmed V and J ends, which lost 4 bases and 3 bases, there was a span of 13 bases. Germline CDR1 reads SGHTA; CDR2 reads FQGNSA. Here the CDR3 DNA reads TGTGCCAGCAGCTCCCAAATTGGGGGCTACGAGCAGTACTTC. Its translation is CASSSQIGGYEQYF.

This clonotype has just one count. This sequence may be a read error, since a much larger clone differs from it by one base. The chain couples TRBV28 to TRBJ1-1, with D perhaps TRBD1 (6 bases). The CDR3 length is 13 residues. Germline CDR1 MDHEN, CDR2 SYDVKM. DNA for the CDR3: TGTGCCAGCCTCCGGGACACCAACACTGAATCTTTCTTT. This translates into CASLRDTNTESFF.

This clonotype turned up a few times. Its ends do not fully match the called genes, so a read error is possible. The chain joins TRBV7-7 to TRBJ2-5, with 7 nucleotides matching TRBD1. The germline gives CDR1 SSHAT, CDR2 FNYEAQ (reference sequence). This CDR3 contains 14 residues. The CDR3 DNA follows: TGTGCTAGCAGCTTATCTTCAGGGGGAGAGACCCAGTACTTC. This codes for CASSLSSGGETQYF.

In regard to this clonotype: Being one base from a much bigger clone, this may be a read error. V is TRBV27 and J is TRBJ2-1; 7 nucleotides align to TRBD2. Germline-derived CDR1 and CDR2 are MNHEY and SMNVEV (reference sequence). The length of the CDR3 is 15 residues. Unmatched junction bases numbered 9, after V lost 5 bases and J lost 5 bases. The CDR3 loop is CASSLGPAGNNEQFF. In DNA form, the CDR3 reads TGTGCCAGCAGTCTGGGACCAGCGGGAAACAATGAGCAGTTCTTC.

This clonotype was observed at least ten times. This chain links TRBV6-6 with TRBJ2-7; 11 positions agree with TRBD2. V gave up 0 bases and J gave up 5 bases; unmatched junction bases: 9. The CDR3 runs to 17 residues. Germline CDR1 reads MNHNY; CDR2 reads SVGAGI (reference sequence). The CDR3 sequence is CASSYSMFSSGGNEQYF. CDR3 DNA: TGTGCCAGCAGTTACTCGATGTTCTCTAGCGGGGGGAACGAGCAGTACTTC.

This clonotype was counted only a few times. This chain links TRBV4-1 with TRBJ1-5; D uncertain. CDR1 and CDR2 (germline): MGHRA, YSYEKL. V lost 4 bases to trimming and J lost 0 bases, with 10 bases between them. CDR3 size: 15 residues. Written as DNA, the CDR3 is TGCGCCAGCAGCCGTTCCCCCGGTAGCAATCAGCCCCAGCATTTT. Translating gives CASSRSPGSNQPQHF.

The V and J genes are TRBV5-4 and TRBJ1-5; D unclear. Germline V gives CDR1 SGHNT, CDR2 YYREEE (reference sequence). This CDR3 contains 16 residues. The V end was cut by 4 bases, the J end by 2 bases, with 16 bases between. CDR3 sequence reads: CASSMGGVSGNQPQHF. Written as DNA, the CDR3 is TGTGCCAGCAGCATGGGTGGGGTGTCGGGCAATCAGCCCCAGCATTTT.

This clonotype showed up just a few times. V usage is TRBV28 and J usage is TRBJ2-2, with TRBD2 identical over 7 bases. Per the germline V gene, CDR1 is MDHEN and CDR2 is SYDVKM. The ends lost 10 bases at V and 1 base at J; junction bases unmatched: 3. The CDR3 loop spans 13 amino acids. CDR3 nucleotides: TGTGCCACCCAGCGGGGGAACACCGGGGAGCTGTTTTTT. Amino acids: CATQRGNTGELFF.

This clonotype was seen a few times. The chain couples TRBV20-1 to TRBJ2-5; TRBD2 aligns across 9 bases. CDR3 length equals 17 residues. CDR1 is DFQATT, CDR2 SNEGSKA, per germline (reference sequence). V lost 6 bases and J lost 4; bases outside the gene matches: 18. CDR3 nucleotides: TGCAGTGCACGCGAAGCGGGAGGCGGATCCCGGATAGAGACCCAGTACTTC. It is translated as CSAREAGGGSRIETQYF.

The CDR3 protein is CASSLRLAGLTTDTQYF. The CDR3 DNA reads as TGTGCCAGCAGTTTACGTCTAGCGGGGCTAACTACAGATACGCAGTATTTT. The chain combines TRBV28 with TRBJ2-3; 9 bases agree with TRBD2. Losses at the gene ends were 2 bases for V and 3 bases for J; bases not matched to a gene: 9. Germline-derived CDR1 and CDR2 are MDHEN and SYDVKM. CDR3 length: 17 residues.

This clonotype showed up just a few times. V usage is TRBV25-1 and J usage is TRBJ2-1; D is unresolved. Germline-derived CDR1 and CDR2 are MGHDK and SYGVNS. This CDR3 has 10 residues. Trimming took off 5 bases at V and 8 bases at J, with 4 bases between the two ends. CDR3 DNA: TGTGCCAGCAGTCTCCATGAGCAGTTCTTC. Encoded protein: CASSLHEQFF.

This clonotype was recorded a few times. The J gene is TRBJ2-3, the V gene TRBV7-2; tentative D call: TRBD1 (6 bases). Trimming cost V 5 bases and J 0 bases, with 12 bases left between them. Germline CDR1 and CDR2: SGHTA and FQGNSA. The CDR3 runs to 15 residues. CDR3 DNA: TGTGCCAGCAGCCGGCTGGGGGCTAGCACAGATACGCAGTATTTT. It encodes CASSRLGASTDTQYF.

The count of this clonotype is one. This likely comes from a read error, as the CDR3 has no conserved phenylalanine or tryptophan at its end. The chain joins TRBV29-1 to TRBJ2-2; the match to TRBD2 covers 7 bases. The CDR3 is 16 residues long. V was pared by 0 bases and J by 7 bases, with 11 bases of the junction left unmatched. Germline V lookup: CDR1 SQVTM, CDR2 ANQGSEA. The CDR3 loop reads CSVEENRGRAGGELFS. DNA for the CDR3: TGCAGCGTTGAAGAGAATCGGGGGAGGGCCGGCGGGGAGCTGTTTTCT.

Comment on this clonotype: With a much larger clone just one base away, this may be a read error. V and J are TRBV28 and TRBJ1-5; the D gene is possibly TRBD1 (5 bases). This CDR3 has 14 residues. CDR1 and CDR2 (germline): MDHEN, SYDVKM. For the CDR3, the DNA is TGTACCAGCAGTCGGGACTGGGGCAATCAGCCCCAGCATTTT. It translates to CTSSRDWGNQPQHF.

To note about this clonotype: With a much larger clone just one base away, this may be a read error. J is TRBJ2-3 and V is TRBV27, with 7 positions matching TRBD1. This CDR3 contains 14 residues. Germline V gene data show CDR1 as MNHEY and CDR2 as SMNVEV (reference sequence). The J segment lost 4 bases and the V segment lost 6 bases, leaving 7 bases of the junction unmatched. The CDR3 region is CASRGQSSADTQYF. The DNA of the CDR3 is TGTGCCAGCAGGGGACAGAGTAGCGCAGATACGCAGTATTTT.

This clonotype was observed a handful of times. The V and J genes are TRBV4-3 and TRBJ2-3; possibly TRBD2 for D (6 bases). V was cut by 4 bases and J by 3 bases, with 11 bases left in between. The CDR3 is made up of 14 amino acids. Germline-derived CDR1 and CDR2 are LGHNA and YSLEER. The CDR3 here is CASSLQRVTDTQYF. In nucleotides, the CDR3 is TGCGCCAGCAGCCTACAGCGGGTAACAGATACGCAGTATTTT.

This chain joins TRBV3-1 and TRBJ2-3, with 11 bases lining up with TRBD2. Looked up from germline, CDR1 is LGHDT and CDR2 is YNNKEL (reference sequence). There are 14 residues in the CDR3. Trimming at V came to 4 bases and at J to 8 bases, leaving 5 bases not matched to a gene. Here the CDR3 DNA reads TGTGCCAGCAGCCCAACTAGCGGGAGCAGTACGCAGTATTTT. It encodes CASSPTSGSSTQYF.

Notes on this clonotype: Being one base from a much bigger clone, this may be a read error. This chain connects TRBV20-1 to TRBJ2-3; 11 nucleotides align to TRBD2. The CDR3 has 15 residues. Germline values: CDR1 DFQATT, CDR2 SNEGSKA (reference sequence). The CDR3 spells CSARVTSGSADTKYF. CDR3 DNA sequence: TGCAGTGCTAGGGTCACTAGCGGGAGTGCAGATACGAAGTATTTT.

This clonotype was seen just once. The CDR3 DNA reads TGTGCCAGCAGTGAACAGAGTACCCTCACTGGGGCCAACGTCCTGACTTTC. Protein sequence: CASSEQSTLTGANVLTF. The chain recombines TRBV6-1 with TRBJ2-6; D gene ambiguous. Germline V gives CDR1 MNHNS, CDR2 SASEGT. The CDR3 covers 17 residues. Trimming cost V 2 bases and J 2 bases, with 13 bases left between them.

The J gene is TRBJ1-2, the V gene TRBV4-2, with D unclear. Trimming cost V 0 bases and J 8 bases, with 10 bases left between them. The CDR3 spans 13 residues. Germline values: CDR1 LGHNA, CDR2 YNFKEQ. CDR3 sequence (DNA): TGTGCCAGCAGCCAAGATAAGAAGGGCGGCTACACCTTC. Residues: CASSQDKKGGYTF.

This clonotype showed up just a few times. CDR3 sequence (DNA): TGTGCCAGCAGCTCCCGGGACAGGTTCCACAATGAGCAGTTCTTC. The encoded protein is CASSSRDRFHNEQFF. The chain links TRBV11-3 to TRBJ2-1, with 8 bases matching TRBD1. Germline V gene data show CDR1 as SGHNT and CDR2 as YENEEA. V trimming: 4 bases; J trimming: 5 bases; junction bases outside the gene matches: 7. This CDR3 is built from 15 residues.

This clonotype was counted once. A much larger clonotype is one base distant, so this may be a read error. CDR3 residues: CSAKGRGVYEQYF. The CDR3 coding sequence is TGCAGTGCCAAGGGACGGGGTGTATACGAGCAGTACTTC. The chain recombines TRBV20-1 with TRBJ2-7; D is perhaps TRBD1 or TRBD2 (5 bases each). The CDR3 has 13 amino acids. CDR1 and CDR2 from the germline V gene are DFQATT and SNEGSKA (reference sequence). V lost 6 bases and J lost 4, with 16 bases in between.

This clonotype turned up a few times. The genes are TRBV7-9 and TRBJ1-1; D not certain. Between the trimmed V and J ends, which lost 1 base and 4 bases, there was a span of 10 bases. The CDR3 totals 14 residues. From germline, CDR1 is SEHNR and CDR2 FQNEAQ (reference sequence). Written as DNA, the CDR3 is TGTGCCAGCAGCTTAGTCCAGATAGGCACTGAAGCTTTCTTT. Translation gives CASSLVQIGTEAFF.

This clonotype was seen a handful of times. The chain has TRBV7-2 and TRBJ1-1, with 7 nucleotides matching TRBD1. Losses at the gene ends were 2 bases for V and 5 bases for J; bases not matched to a gene: 2. This CDR3 spans 13 amino acids. Germline CDR1 reads SGHTA; CDR2 reads FQGNSA. The CDR3 spells CASSLLQGTEAFF. The CDR3 nucleotides are TGTGCCAGCAGCTTACTACAGGGGACTGAAGCTTTCTTT.